This T cell receptor (beta chain) was captured by sequencing in a study of OX40 agonist ivuxolimab in advanced cancers. For context, the study as a whole: The costimulatory receptor OX40 (CD134) was targeted by ivuxolimab, a fully human IgG2 agonistic monoclonal antibody. Intravenous ivuxolimab was administered to patients every 2 weeks at six dose levels: 0.01, 0.1, 0.3, 1.5, 3 and 10 mg/kg. Of the 50 to 55 patients in dose escalation, about 20 had hepatocellular carcinoma, some 15 had melanoma, 9 had renal cell carcinoma and 9 had head and neck cancer. The dose-escalation cohort was roughly 83% male with a mean age of about 60 years, ranging from roughly 20 to 80. Prior anti-PD-1, anti-PD-L1 or anti-CTLA-4 therapy was permitted, and 30% to 45% of dose-escalation patients had received checkpoint inhibitors. Partial responses occurred in three dose-escalation patients, of whom one had hepatocellular carcinoma and two had cutaneous melanoma. The point of sequencing TCRbeta in the periphery was to test whether ivuxolimab changed TCR sequence diversity and drove clonal T-cell expansion. The monotherapy dose-escalation portion (N of about 47 patients) of the phase I ivuxolimab trial is reported in the paper.

To sequence the TCRbeta CDR3 region, genomic DNA was isolated from the sorted cells. The immunoSEQ Assay was used for sequencing of TCRbeta CDR3 regions. Here the immuneACCESS table is served through TCRdb, limited to in-frame sequences with V and J called. Missing clones are a known gap in these copies; in checked studies unresolved V genes cover under half, and the rest lacks a known reason. The sample table holds roughly 83,000 clones, of which 65% to 85% were seen once. Under 7.5% of the sample comes from the top ten. Points on this clone: This receptor's antigen is unknown. Per-nucleotide qualities are absent, and no much larger clonotype sits a single base away.

Overall study outcomes, separate from this receptor: After ivuxolimab, CD8+ T cells had more expanded clones than CD4+ T cells on average. Low levels of normalized T-cell clonal expansion were also shown by some nonresponding patients. The antigen specificity of the clonally expanded peripheral T cells was not determined. At doses of 0.1 to 3.0 mg/kg, clonal expansion of both CD4+ and CD8+ T cells in blood was seen between baseline and week 6. Partial responders in the 0.1-3.0 mg/kg groups had among the lowest normalized peripheral clonal expansion, especially among CD8+ T cells.

Unmatched junction bases come to 1, with V trimmed by 0 bases and J by 4 bases. From cysteine to phenylalanine, the CDR3 is 15 amino acids long. CDR3 DNA is the only sequence kept; it has 45 bases, read in frame from the first base. CDR1 and CDR2 are drawn from the germline V gene: MNHEY, SVGAGI. Patients with a history of autoimmune disease or receiving systemic immunosuppression were excluded from the trial. Peripheral blood for TCR sequencing was collected from all dose cohorts at baseline, on cycle 4 day 1, and on cycle 7 day 1. Samples came from an open-label, multicenter, first-in-human phase I dose-escalation trial of ivuxolimab. Adults with locally advanced or metastatic melanoma, renal cell, hepatocellular, or head and neck squamous cell carcinoma were enrolled in the trial. Before TCR sequencing, CD4+ and CD8+ T cells were separately sorted from peripheral blood.

Material: CD4+ or CD8+ T cells sorted from blood, obtained in a trial of the OX40 agonist ivuxolimab. The chain is assembled from TRBV6-5 and TRBJ1-2, with TRBD1 matching 11 junction bases. The TCR originated in an adult with an advanced solid tumor such as melanoma, head and neck, liver or kidney cancer. The nucleotide sequence reads TGTGCCAGCAGTTACTCGGGGACAGGGGGCTATGGCTACACCTTC. Its product reads: CASSYSGTGGYGYTF.